Detailed here is one T cell receptor (beta chain). This CDR3 has 16 amino acids. CDR1 KGHSH and CDR2 LQKENI come from the germline V gene. J was trimmed by 5 bases and V by 6 bases; bases with no gene match: 14. The PCR employed 60 Vbeta primers together with 13 Jbeta primers. The repertoire was sequenced with immunoSEQ multiplex PCR; TCRdb's copy has only in-frame clones and lacks some. Of approximately 97,000 clones listed, less than 85% are singletons. The record originates from a study of cytomegalovirus exposure and HLA in healthy donors. Study at large: Caucasian-associated ancestry cluster membership applied to approximately 84% of 300 to 450 genotyped donors.

The chain combines TRBV18 with TRBJ2-7; 9 bases fit TRBD2. This receptor was obtained from a man in his forties or fifties in good health and CMV-seronegative. Sample: PBMCs. The CDR3 bases are TGTGCCAGCTCTTCTTCGGGGAGCGGGGGGTTTCACGAGCAGTACTTC. This gives the protein CASSSSGSGGFHEQYF. Full variable domain (remainder filled in from reference TRBV18 and TRBJ2-7): NAGVMQNPRHLVRRRGQEARLRCSPMKGHSHVYWYRQLPEEGLKFMVYLQKENIIDESGMPKERFSAEFPKEGPSILRIQQVVRGDSAAYFCASSSSGSGGFHEQYFGPGTRLTVT.